This T cell receptor (beta chain) was sequenced in a study of blood T cells in healthy people across ages. CDR1 is SGHRS and CDR2 is YFSETQ in the germline V gene. The CDR3 has 14 amino acids. V was pared by 6 bases and J by 11 bases, with 15 bases of the junction left unmatched. Study-level findings and limits: Per million T cells, the diversity of TCR beta decreased roughly linearly as age advanced.

Staff drew about 10 milliliters of peripheral blood from each donor. A second about 7 to 12 cycle PCR used barcoded and J-beta primers. Every cDNA molecule bore a tag from a template-switch adaptor containing 12 random nucleotides. TCRdb reprocessed the 5' RACE reads via MiXCR and lists one record per CDR3 protein. The data show about 1.5 million distinct CDR3 sequences, with less than 45% seen just once and less than 5% held by the top ten. On this clonotype: Its specificity is not known.

Source material: blood. The chain employs TRBV5-1 and TRBJ2-5, with TRBD1 identical over 8 bases. The TCR was taken from a young woman in good health. CDR3 sequence (DNA): TGCGCCAGCAATGACAGGGGACGAAACAATGAGCAGTACTTC. Its protein product is CASNDRGRNNEQYF.